Sequencing of this T cell receptor (beta chain) was carried out in a study of T-cell memory formation after mild COVID-19. Study-wide results and caveats: Clones contracting across day 15 to 85 had a balanced CD4/CD8 profile; later expanding clones leaned CD4+. Detection of some responders pre-infection suggested pre-existing cross-reactive memory T cells participated.

In the case of this clonotype: Its antigen remains unidentified.

Germline loops: CDR1 MNHNS, CDR2 SASEGT. The CDR3 spans 15 residues. V dropped 1 base and J dropped 5; count of bases not matched to a gene: 5. UMIs and sample barcodes were carried by the TCR alpha and TCR beta cDNA libraries that 5'RACE produced using constant-segment primers. TCRdb redid the calling of the 5' RACE reads with MiXCR, one entry per CDR3 protein. This sample has roughly 100,000 distinct CDR3 sequences, with approximately 15% found just once. The source of this sequence is an adult woman who had mild COVID-19 (a few samples of this study predate the infection). Cell type and time point are not known. V usage is TRBV6-1 and J usage is TRBJ2-1, with 7 bases matching TRBD1. Sequenced sample: PBMCs or a T cell subset sorted from them (not recorded which). Here the CDR3 DNA reads TGTGCCAGCAGTGAAGGCAGGGGGATTGACAATGAGCAGTTCTTC. As protein: CASSEGRGIDNEQFF.